This is a list of T cell receptor beta chains from one sample in a study of cytomegalovirus exposure and HLA in healthy donors. Sequencing used immunoSEQ multiplex PCR; TCRdb keeps in-frame clones, though not all of them. The repertoire holds roughly 140,000 clones, with roughly 75% as singletons. The specimen sequenced was PBMCs. These receptors all come from a man aged 30 to 39 in good health and CMV-seronegative. CDR3s include the opening cysteine and the closing phenylalanine or tryptophan. A D gene is named only where the DNA matches it firmly. Size tells how often a clone was seen (once, few, many) or the class of an expanded clone, and some rows leave it out.

size | D | J | V | CDR3 | DNA
. | TRBD1 | TRBJ1-4 | TRBV6-5 | CASRPGQGGGKLFF | TGTGCCAGCAGACCGGGACAGGGAGGCGGGAAACTGTTTTTT
few | . | TRBJ1-1 | TRBV6-6 | CASSYLSRDTEAFF | TGTGCCAGCAGTTACTTGAGCAGGGACACTGAAGCTTTCTTT
. | TRBD1 | TRBJ1-4 | TRBV6-5 | CASRRQGTTNEKLFF | TGTGCCAGCAGGAGACAGGGTACGACTAATGAAAAACTGTTTTTT
. | . | TRBJ2-4 | TRBV19 | CASSIMGAGAKNIQYF | TGTGCCAGTAGTATAATGGGGGCCGGAGCCAAAAACATTCAGTACTTC
. | TRBD1 | TRBJ1-2 | TRBV5-1 | CASSFGQADNYGYTF | TGCGCCAGCAGCTTTGGACAGGCCGATAACTATGGCTACACCTTC
. | TRBD1 | TRBJ1-2 | TRBV6-6 | CASSYGGTGLDYGYTF | TGTGCCAGCAGTTACGGAGGGACAGGGTTGGACTATGGCTACACCTTC
. | . | TRBJ1-2 | TRBV27 | CASSFGSYYGYTF | TGTGCCAGCAGTTTCGGGTCCTACTATGGCTACACCTTC
. | . | TRBJ1-5 | TRBV18 | CASSPAGYQPQHF | TGTGCCAGCTCACCGGCAGGGTATCAGCCCCAGCATTTT
. | . | TRBJ2-7 | TRBV2 | CASRTPYRSYEQYF | TGTGCCAGCAGAACCCCCTACAGGTCCTACGAGCAGTACTTC
. | . | TRBJ2-1 | TRBV27 | CASSLTRLVHEQLF | TGTGCCAGCAGTCTGACGCGACTAGTACATGAGCAGCTCTTC
once | TRBD1 | TRBJ1-4 | TRBV27 | CASSSLQGEGWSEKLFF | TGTGCCAGCAGTTCACTACAGGGGGAAGGTTGGAGTGAAAAACTGTTTTTT
. | TRBD1 | TRBJ2-7 | TRBV27 | CASSSRPGTGTDEQYF | TGTGCCAGCAGTTCACGTCCCGGGACAGGGACAGACGAGCAGTACTTC
once | TRBD1 | TRBJ2-1 | TRBV27 | CASSRDRASYNEQFF | TGTGCCAGCAGTAGGGACAGGGCTTCCTACAATGAGCAGTTCTTC
. | . | TRBJ2-2 | TRBV30 | CAWRVPGNTGELFF | TGTGCCTGGAGAGTACCAGGGAACACCGGGGAGCTGTTTTTT
. | . | TRBJ2-1 | TRBV11-2 | CASSLVALSYNEQFF | TGTGCCAGCAGCCTAGTAGCTCTCTCCTACAATGAGCAGTTCTTC
. | . | TRBJ2-5 | TRBV28 | CASSVVATQYF | TGTGCCAGCAGCGTAGTTGCGACCCAGTACTTC
. | . | TRBJ2-3 | TRBV7-9 | CASSFPVVTDTQYF | TGTGCCAGCAGCTTCCCGGTAGTCACAGATACGCAGTATTTT
. | . | TRBJ2-7 | TRBV5-6 | CASSLFGRRGAGEQYF | TGTGCCAGCAGCTTGTTTGGAAGGCGTGGGGCAGGAGAGCAGTACTTC
many | TRBD1 | TRBJ1-1 | TRBV5-1 | CASNPGQHNTEAFF | TGCGCCAGCAATCCGGGACAGCATAACACTGAAGCTTTCTTT
. | TRBD1 | TRBJ2-7 | TRBV27 | CASSTPTGGTYEQYF | TGTGCCAGCAGTACCCCGACAGGGGGTACCTACGAGCAGTACTTC
few | . | TRBJ1-1 | TRBV10-2 | CASKGGGGTEAFF | TGCGCCTCCAAAGGGGGGGGTGGCACTGAAGCTTTCTTT
few | . | TRBJ1-1 | TRBV19 | CATGLSLNTEAFF | TGTGCCACTGGACTGTCTTTGAACACTGAAGCTTTCTTT
. | . | TRBJ1-6 | TRBV5-6 | CASSSPGAENSPLHF | TGTGCCAGCAGCTCACCAGGGGCAGAAAATTCACCCCTCCACTTT
. | . | TRBJ2-5 | TRBV5-1 | CASSRGQTQETQYF | TGCGCCAGCAGCCGCGGACAGACCCAAGAGACCCAGTACTTC
. | TRBD2 | TRBJ2-5 | TRBV6-1 | CASSDPLDIGTSGRETQYF | TGTGCCAGCAGTGATCCTTTGGACATCGGGACTAGCGGGAGAGAGACCCAGTACTTC
. | . | TRBJ1-2 | TRBV9 | CASSVGLGRAYGYTF | TGTGCCAGCAGCGTAGGTCTGGGGAGGGCCTATGGCTACACCTTC
. | TRBD1 | TRBJ2-3 | TRBV5-6 | CASSSGGLDTQYF | TGTGCCAGCAGTTCAGGGGGCCTAGATACGCAGTATTTT
. | . | TRBJ2-1 | TRBV5-6 | CASSLLAPGHEQFF | TGTGCCAGCAGCTTGTTGGCCCCAGGTCATGAGCAGTTCTTC
once | . | TRBJ2-5 | TRBV2 | CASSEIPGQETQYF | TGTGCCAGCAGTGAAATCCCGGGGCAAGAGACCCAGTACTTC
. | . | TRBJ2-7 | TRBV28 | CASSFSGSEQYF | TGTGCCAGCAGTTTCAGCGGGTCCGAGCAGTACTTC
. | . | TRBJ2-3 | TRBV15 | CATSIGVGGTQYF | TGTGCCACCAGCATCGGGGTTGGAGGTACGCAGTATTTT
few | . | TRBJ2-1 | TRBV29-1 | CSVEGPPSKKRAANNEQFF | TGCAGCGTTGAGGGTCCCCCGAGCAAAAAGCGGGCGGCGAACAATGAGCAGTTCTTC
. | TRBD2 | TRBJ2-1 | TRBV7-2 | CASSLSLVPGGSYNEQFF | TGTGCCAGCAGCTTATCGCTAGTACCGGGGGGGTCCTACAATGAGCAGTTCTTC
. | . | TRBJ2-7 | TRBV21-1 | CASRRLPLCAQYF | TGTGCCAGCCGGCGGCTGCCCCTATGCGCGCAGTACTTC
once | . | TRBJ2-6 | TRBV27 | CASSLLTGTVAGANVLTF | TGTGCCAGCAGTTTATTAACAGGGACGGTGGCTGGGGCCAACGTCCTGACTTTC
. | TRBD1 | TRBJ1-2 | TRBV14 | CASSQVLGDRYGYTF | TGTGCCAGCAGCCAAGTGCTCGGGGACAGATATGGCTACACCTTC
. | TRBD1 | TRBJ2-7 | TRBV5-1 | CASSLDRSSYEQYF | TGCGCCAGCAGCCTGGACAGGAGCTCCTACGAGCAGTACTTC
. | TRBD1 | TRBJ1-2 | TRBV6-5 | CASWTGVYGYTF | TGTGCCTCATGGACAGGGGTCTATGGCTACACCTTC
. | TRBD1 | TRBJ1-2 | TRBV5-4 | CASSLGQGASYGYTF | TGTGCCAGCAGCTTGGGGCAGGGGGCGTCCTATGGCTACACCTTC
once | TRBD1 | TRBJ2-7 | TRBV7-8 | CASSLGKGAQGEQYF | TGTGCCAGCAGCTTGGGGAAGGGGGCGCAGGGAGAGCAGTACTTC
few | TRBD1 | TRBJ2-6 | TRBV28 | CATGQGLPGANVLTF | TGTGCCACTGGACAGGGCCTTCCTGGGGCCAACGTCCTGACTTTC
. | . | TRBJ1-5 | TRBV6-1 | CASRGLLNQPQHF | TGTGCCAGCAGAGGACTGTTGAATCAGCCCCAGCATTTT
. | . | TRBJ2-1 | TRBV5-6 | CASSPGYNEQFF | TGTGCCAGCAGCCCAGGCTACAATGAGCAGTTCTTC
once | TRBD2 | TRBJ2-3 | TRBV5-1 | CASSLGLAGGTADTQYF | TGCGCCAGCAGCTTGGGACTAGCGGGAGGAACCGCAGATACGCAGTATTTT
. | TRBD1 | TRBJ2-3 | TRBV5-4 | CASSLQTGQGLGDTQYF | TGTGCCAGCAGCTTACAGACGGGACAGGGACTTGGAGATACGCAGTATTTT
. | . | TRBJ1-5 | TRBV9 | CASSVEAGPGQPQHF | TGTGCCAGCAGCGTAGAGGCAGGCCCGGGGCAGCCCCAGCATTTT
. | . | TRBJ2-5 | TRBV5-1 | CASSGGTSNEQETQYF | TGCGCCAGCAGCGGCGGGACTTCGAACGAACAAGAGACCCAGTACTTC
. | TRBD1 | TRBJ2-7 | TRBV7-9 | CSSSWDSSYEQYF | TGTTCCAGCAGTTGGGACAGTTCCTACGAGCAGTACTTC
. | TRBD2 | TRBJ2-1 | TRBV9 | CASSVGTPSGSRNEQFF | TGTGCCAGCAGCGTAGGCACCCCTAGCGGGAGTAGAAATGAGCAGTTCTTC
. | TRBD2 | TRBJ2-5 | TRBV15 | CATSPRGGSETQYF | TGTGCCACCAGCCCTCGCGGGGGTAGCGAGACCCAGTACTTC
once | . | TRBJ2-7 | TRBV2 | CASSETRYEQYF | TGTGCCAGCAGTGAGACACGCTACGAGCAGTACTTC
. | TRBD1 | TRBJ2-3 | TRBV18 | CASSPTLGQAPDTQYF | TGTGCCAGCTCACCAACTTTGGGACAGGCCCCAGATACGCAGTATTTT
. | . | TRBJ1-2 | TRBV5-6 | CASSQRQTYGYTF | TGTGCCAGCAGCCAAAGACAGACCTATGGCTACACCTTC
. | TRBD2 | TRBJ2-2 | TRBV19 | CATRTSGNTGELFF | TGTGCCACCAGGACTAGCGGGAACACCGGGGAGCTGTTTTTT
. | TRBD2 | TRBJ2-7 | TRBV2 | CASRPYSGGSYEQYF | TGTGCCAGCCGTCCTTATAGCGGGGGCTCCTACGAGCAGTACTTC
. | . | TRBJ1-5 | TRBV27 | CASRPPGAQPQHF | TGTGCCAGCAGACCCCCAGGGGCCCAGCCCCAGCATTTT
few | . | TRBJ2-1 | TRBV7-9 | CASSLASGYNEQFF | TGTGCCAGCAGCTTAGCTAGCGGATACAATGAGCAGTTCTTC